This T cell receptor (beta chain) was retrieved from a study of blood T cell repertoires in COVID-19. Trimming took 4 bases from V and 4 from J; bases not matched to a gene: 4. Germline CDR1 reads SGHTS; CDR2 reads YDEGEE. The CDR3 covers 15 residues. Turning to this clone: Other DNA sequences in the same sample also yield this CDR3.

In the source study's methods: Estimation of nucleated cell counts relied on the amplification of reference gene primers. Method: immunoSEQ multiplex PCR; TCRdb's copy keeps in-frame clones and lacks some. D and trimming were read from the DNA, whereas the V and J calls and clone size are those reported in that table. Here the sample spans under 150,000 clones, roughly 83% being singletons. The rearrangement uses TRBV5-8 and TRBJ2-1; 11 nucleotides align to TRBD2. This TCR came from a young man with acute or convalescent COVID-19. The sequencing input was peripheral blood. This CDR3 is CASSPGTSGYNEQFF. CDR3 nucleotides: TGTGCCAGCAGCCCCGGGACTAGCGGTTACAATGAGCAGTTCTTC.